These T cell receptor beta chains were read from a single sample in a study of blood T cell repertoires in COVID-19. Some clones are missing from TCRdb's copy, which holds only in-frame ones; the method was immunoSEQ multiplex PCR. The table has approximately 25,000 clones, 82% seen once. The sequencing input was peripheral blood. The receptors derive from a human donor in a cohort sampled during active COVID-19. Each CDR3 is given with its conserved first and last residue. A D gene is named only where the DNA matches it firmly. Size tells how often a clone was seen (once, few, many) or the class of an expanded clone, and some rows leave it out.

cdr3_aa,cdr3_nt,j_call,d_call,clone_size,v_call
CASSKGEPTSGRGDEQFF,TGTGCCAGCAGCAAGGGGGAACCGACTAGCGGGAGGGGCGATGAGCAGTTCTTC,TRBJ2-1,.,.,TRBV21-1
CASSPGGSTSTDTQYF,TGTGCCAGCAGCCCGGGGGGGAGCACTAGCACAGATACGCAGTATTTT,TRBJ2-3,TRBD2,.,TRBV7-2
CASSLGRAGSPLHF,TGTGCCAGCAGCCTCGGGAGGGCGGGCTCACCCCTCCACTTT,TRBJ1-6,.,medium-sized,TRBV11-3
CASRQGTNYGYTF,TGCGCCAGCAGGCAGGGTACCAACTATGGCTACACCTTC,TRBJ1-2,.,.,TRBV5-1
CASSGTSGRLGGELFF,TGTGCCAGCAGTGGGACTAGCGGGAGGCTGGGCGGGGAGCTGTTTTTT,TRBJ2-2,TRBD2,.,TRBV6-1
CASRGAGGLNNEQFF,TGTGCCAGCAGGGGGGCCGGGGGGCTGAACAATGAGCAGTTCTTC,TRBJ2-1,.,.,TRBV6-5
CASSQVTRVNSPLHF,TGTGCCAGCAGCCAAGTCACCAGGGTTAATTCACCCCTCCACTTT,TRBJ1-6,.,.,TRBV4-2
CASSELAGSDTQYF,TGTGCCAGCAGTGAATTAGCGGGGTCAGATACGCAGTATTTT,TRBJ2-3,TRBD2,.,TRBV2
CASSQASSFLAYDEQYF,TGTGCCAGCAGCCAAGCCTCATCGTTCCTCGCGTACGACGAGCAGTACTTC,TRBJ2-7,.,.,TRBV14
CASSNGGVQPQHF,TGTGCCAGTAGTAATGGGGGGGTCCAGCCCCAGCATTTT,TRBJ1-5,.,.,TRBV19
CASSLASQSNTGELFF,TGTGCCAGCAGCTTAGCTTCTCAGTCGAACACCGGGGAGCTGTTTTTT,TRBJ2-2,.,.,TRBV13
CASNWQGTDTQYF,TGTGCCAGTAATTGGCAAGGCACAGATACGCAGTATTTT,TRBJ2-3,.,.,TRBV6-5
CASSLAGGGGEQYF,TGTGCCAGCAGCTTAGCGGGGGGAGGGGGCGAGCAGTACTTC,TRBJ2-7,.,.,TRBV7-6
CASSLGDYGYTF,TGTGCCAGTAGCCTAGGGGACTATGGCTACACCTTC,TRBJ1-2,.,.,TRBV19
CASSPGTSGITDTQYF,TGTGCCAGCTCACCGGGGACTAGCGGGATCACAGATACGCAGTATTTT,TRBJ2-3,TRBD2,.,TRBV18
CAIRGTGYSMNTEAFF,TGTGCCATCAGGGGGACAGGGTATTCAATGAACACTGAAGCTTTCTTT,TRBJ1-1,TRBD1,.,TRBV10-3
CASSSRGLAVTSREQYF,TGCGCCAGCAGCTCAAGAGGGCTAGCAGTCACCTCGAGGGAGCAGTACTTC,TRBJ2-7,.,few,TRBV5-1
CASSHEGAALFF,TGTGCCAGCAGCCACGAGGGGGCAGCGCTGTTTTTT,TRBJ1-4,TRBD1,.,TRBV7-9
CAWSPIGRRAINGYTF,TGTGCCTGGAGTCCAATTGGGAGGCGGGCCATCAATGGCTACACCTTC,TRBJ1-2,.,.,TRBV30
CARSFELAGSSGEDTGELFF,TGTGCCAGAAGCTTCGAACTAGCGGGTTCCTCCGGGGAGGACACCGGGGAGCTGTTTTTT,TRBJ2-2,TRBD2,.,TRBV5-3
CASSYSRQGEDTQYF,TGTGCCAGCAGTTACTCTCGGCAGGGTGAAGATACGCAGTATTTT,TRBJ2-3,.,.,TRBV6-5
CASSLNFGTGFGYTF,TGTGCCAGCAGCCTAAATTTCGGGACAGGGTTTGGCTACACCTTC,TRBJ1-2,TRBD1,.,TRBV7-9
CASSLSQANYGYTF,TGTGCCAGCAGTTTGTCACAGGCCAACTATGGCTACACCTTC,TRBJ1-2,.,.,TRBV27
CSVPELDGDRNNEQFF,TGCAGCGTCCCCGAGCTGGACGGCGACAGGAACAATGAGCAGTTCTTC,TRBJ2-1,.,.,TRBV29-1
CATSELAPKSYEQYF,TGTGCCACCAGTGAGCTGGCCCCCAAATCCTACGAGCAGTACTTC,TRBJ2-7,.,.,TRBV24-1
CASSVWQGSEAFF,TGTGCCAGCAGCGTATGGCAGGGTTCTGAAGCTTTCTTT,TRBJ1-1,.,.,TRBV5-4
CASSPMTGPEPQHF,TGTGCCAGCAGCCCCATGACAGGTCCAGAGCCCCAGCATTTT,TRBJ1-5,.,.,TRBV28
CASRKRAYSTDTQYF,TGTGCCAGCAGGAAGCGGGCCTACAGCACAGATACGCAGTATTTT,TRBJ2-3,.,.,TRBV28
CASSLVAGGRDSPLHF,TGTGCCAGCAGCTTAGTAGCGGGGGGCCGGGATTCACCCCTCCACTTT,TRBJ1-6,.,.,TRBV7-2
CASGVTSNTEAFF,TGTGCCAGTGGAGTTACTTCTAACACTGAAGCTTTCTTT,TRBJ1-1,.,.,TRBV19
CASSDSRQSNYGYTF,TGTGCCAGCAGTGACTCGAGGCAGTCTAACTATGGCTACACCTTC,TRBJ1-2,.,.,TRBV6-4
CAWSVGTSGYGGDTQYF,TGTGCCTGGAGTGTGGGGACTAGCGGGTATGGGGGGGATACGCAGTATTTT,TRBJ2-3,TRBD2,.,TRBV30
CASSSDAGRGKLFF,TGTGCCAGCAGCTCGGATGCTGGGAGGGGAAAACTGTTTTTT,TRBJ1-4,.,.,TRBV7-2
CASSPGTSGGYETQYF,TGTGCCAGTAGCCCTGGGACTAGCGGGGGTTATGAGACCCAGTACTTC,TRBJ2-5,TRBD2,.,TRBV19
CAWRRQTRSEKLFF,TGTGCCTGGAGGAGACAGACCCGGAGCGAAAAACTGTTTTTT,TRBJ1-4,.,.,TRBV30
CASSPSGLGTEAFF,TGTGCCAGCAGTCCTTCAGGGTTGGGGACTGAAGCTTTCTTT,TRBJ1-1,.,.,TRBV5-8
CSASPITKASYNEQFF,TGCAGTGCTAGTCCCATTACCAAAGCGTCCTACAATGAGCAGTTCTTC,TRBJ2-1,.,.,TRBV20-1
CASSFSQGQGGGYTF,TGTGCCAGCAGCTTTAGCCAGGGACAGGGGGGCGGCTACACCTTC,TRBJ1-2,TRBD1,.,TRBV7-8
CATRTLVGRTDTQYF,TGTGCCACCAGGACACTGGTGGGCCGCACAGATACGCAGTATTTT,TRBJ2-3,.,.,TRBV15
CASIRQGRQTSTDTQYF,TGTGCCAGCATCCGACAGGGGCGACAAACTAGCACAGATACGCAGTATTTT,TRBJ2-3,TRBD1,.,TRBV28
CASSEDRGLGGQPQHF,TGTGCCAGTAGTGAAGACAGGGGGCTAGGGGGTCAGCCCCAGCATTTT,TRBJ1-5,TRBD1,.,TRBV19
CASSLIAGAYEQYF,TGTGCCAGCAGCCTGATAGCGGGAGCCTACGAGCAGTACTTC,TRBJ2-7,TRBD2,.,TRBV3-1/TRBV3-2
CASSQGSGNQPQHF,TGCGCCAGCAGCCAAGGCAGCGGCAATCAGCCCCAGCATTTT,TRBJ1-5,.,few,TRBV4-1
CASRERVTSSYNEQFF,TGTGCCAGCAGAGAAAGAGTAACTAGTTCCTACAATGAGCAGTTCTTC,TRBJ2-1,.,.,TRBV7-9
CASSLYRERSGANVLTF,TGTGCCAGCAGCCTTTACAGGGAGCGCTCTGGGGCCAACGTCCTGACTTTC,TRBJ2-6,.,.,TRBV3-1/TRBV3-2
CASSPGGTEAFF,TGTGCCAGCAGCCCAGGGGGCACTGAAGCTTTCTTT,TRBJ1-1,.,.,TRBV21-1
CASSPWTGGAYEQYF,TGTGCCAGCAGCCCCTGGACAGGGGGCGCCTACGAGCAGTACTTC,TRBJ2-7,TRBD1,few,TRBV3-1/TRBV3-2
CASSQAAGNTIYF,TGTGCCAGCAGTCAAGCCGCTGGAAACACCATATATTTT,TRBJ1-3,.,.,TRBV3-1/TRBV3-2
CASSLLLAGVGTGELFF,TGCGCCAGCAGCCTTCTACTAGCGGGAGTTGGCACCGGGGAGCTGTTTTTT,TRBJ2-2,TRBD2,.,TRBV4-1
CASSQEQNTEAFF,TGCGCCAGCAGCCAAGAACAGAACACTGAAGCTTTCTTT,TRBJ1-1,.,.,TRBV4-3